One sample yielded the 18 T cell receptor beta chains listed below, sequenced in a study of blood T cells in healthy people across ages. The use of a sample-barcoded 5' primer and a J-beta primer mix characterized a second PCR of 7 to 11 cycles. TCRdb called the 5' RACE reads again in MiXCR, with one record for every CDR3 protein. Of about 730,000 distinct CDR3 sequences listed, 40% to 45% are singletons. Sequencing input: blood. The origin of the receptors is a woman aged 60-70 years in good health.

This clonotype was counted between two and nine times. V usage is TRBV7-2 and J usage is TRBJ1-5; the D gene is possibly TRBD1 (5 bases). Trimming shortened V by 4 bases and J by 3 bases, and 19 bases separated the two germline ends. The CDR3 has 17 residues. Germline CDR1 SGHTA, CDR2 FQGNSA. Written as DNA, the CDR3 is TGTGCCAGCAGCTCGAGCAGTCGAGGGGACGCCAATCAGCCCCAGCATTTT. Protein: CASSSSSRGDANQPQHF.

J is TRBJ2-3 and V is TRBV9, with D possibly being TRBD2 (5 bases). Trimming left V 0 bases short and J 1 base short, with 12 bases between. Germline CDR1 and CDR2: SGDLS and YYNGEE. There are 16 residues in the CDR3. The CDR3 DNA follows: TGTGCCAGCAGCGTAGCGGGGAACTCTCGCACAGATACGCAGTATTTT. Translated, it gives CASSVAGNSRTDTQYF.

CDR3 nucleotide sequence: TGTGCCAGCAGCCAAGTTCTAGCGGGGGTTTTTTCTGAGTTCTTC. It encodes CASSQVLAGVFSEFF. V gene TRBV3-1 combines with J gene TRBJ2-1; 10 positions match TRBD2. The CDR3 extends over 15 amino acids. Germline V gives CDR1 LGHDT, CDR2 YNNKEL (reference sequence). J gave up 14 bases and V 1 base, and 11 bases lay outside the gene matches.

The V gene is TRBV18, the J gene TRBJ2-5; D not resolved. CDR1 and CDR2 from the germline V gene are KGHSH and LQKENI. Deletions cut 0 bases from V and 0 bases from J, with 2 bases between. The CDR3 sequence is 13 residues long. The CDR3 sequence is CASSPPDQETQYF. The CDR3 DNA follows: TGTGCCAGCTCACCACCGGACCAAGAGACCCAGTACTTC.

V and J are TRBV20-1 and TRBJ2-5, with D possibly being TRBD2 (6 bases). Trimming took off 6 bases at V and 11 bases at J, with 19 bases between the two ends. The CDR3 consists of 12 residues. Germline loops: CDR1 DFQATT, CDR2 SNEGSKA (reference sequence). The CDR3 DNA sequence: TGCAGTGCAGCGGGCGTACTCAATGAGCAGTACTTC. Protein: CSAAGVLNEQYF.

This clonotype was observed many times. This CDR3 reads CASSQVGETQYF. DNA for the CDR3: TGTGCCAGCAGCCAAGTTGGAGAGACCCAGTACTTC. The genes are TRBV3-1 and TRBJ2-5, with D unresolved. CDR1 and CDR2 (germline): LGHDT, YNNKEL (reference sequence). The CDR3 has 12 residues. V was clipped by 1 base and J by 4 bases, with 4 bases between them.

The V gene is TRBV14, the J gene TRBJ2-3, with D tentatively TRBD1 (5 bases). From germline, CDR1 is SGHDN and CDR2 FVKESK. V was pared by 3 bases and J by 2 bases, with 12 bases between. CDR3 length equals 15 residues. DNA for the CDR3: TGTGCCAGCAGCCACTGGGGCCGACCCACAGATACGCAGTATTTT. Translated, it gives CASSHWGRPTDTQYF.

The J gene is TRBJ2-7, the V gene TRBV7-9; D may match TRBD1 or TRBD2 (5 bases each). The V and J ends lost 1 base and 0 bases respectively, with 13 bases between them. The CDR3 is 16 residues long. Germline V gives CDR1 SEHNR, CDR2 FQNEAQ (reference sequence). The CDR3 loop reads CASSLGTGTYSYEQYF. In DNA form, the CDR3 reads TGTGCCAGCAGCTTAGGCACCGGGACGTACTCCTACGAGCAGTACTTC. Using reference TRBV7-9 and TRBJ2-7 for the parts outside the CDR3, the full variable domain is DTGVSQNPRHKITKRGQNVTFRCDPISEHNRLYWYRQTLGQGPEFLTYFQNEAQLEKSRLLSDRFSAERPKGSFSTLEIQRTEQGDSAMYLCASSLGTGTYSYEQYFGPGTRLTVT.

This clonotype came up a few times. The genes are TRBV20-1 and TRBJ1-5; D is unresolved. V lost 5 bases to trimming and J lost 2 bases, with 7 bases between them. The length of the CDR3 is 12 residues. The germline gives CDR1 DFQATT, CDR2 SNEGSKA (reference sequence). The CDR3 bases are TGCAGTGCTCAGATTCGCAATCAGCCCCAGCATTTT. Translating gives CSAQIRNQPQHF.

A single count supports this clonotype. The chain employs TRBV28 and TRBJ1-1, with D maybe TRBD1 (5 bases). The CDR3 has 11 residues. From germline, CDR1 is MDHEN and CDR2 SYDVKM. V lost 6 bases to trimming and J lost 10 bases, with 12 bases between them. CDR3 in amino acids: CASRSWGGAFF. DNA for the CDR3: TGTGCCAGCAGGTCGTGGGGGGGAGCTTTCTTT.

The rearrangement joins TRBV28 to TRBJ2-5; D may be TRBD1 (7 bases). Germline lookup yields CDR1 MDHEN and CDR2 SYDVKM. V was trimmed by 3 bases and J by 5 bases, leaving 13 bases between them. The CDR3 totals 14 residues. The CDR3 region has the DNA TGTGCCAGCAGTTTGCGCAGGGGGGCGGAGACCCAGTACTTC. This encodes CASSLRRGAETQYF.

This clonotype was picked up a small number of times. As DNA, the CDR3 is TGTGCCAGCAGCCAAGATTGGGGACGGCAAGAGACCCAGTACTTC. Protein sequence: CASSQDWGRQETQYF. The V gene is TRBV14, the J gene TRBJ2-5; D is possibly TRBD1 or TRBD2 (5 bases each). The V and J ends lost 0 bases and 2 bases respectively, with 10 bases between them. Germline V gene data show CDR1 as SGHDN and CDR2 as FVKESK. The CDR3 is 15 amino acids.

V and J are TRBV24-1 and TRBJ1-2; D not certain. CDR3 length equals 12 residues. Germline lookup yields CDR1 KGHDR and CDR2 SFDVKD. Trimming shortened V by 0 bases and J by 8 bases, and 6 bases separated the two germline ends. Written as DNA, the CDR3 is TGTGCCACCAGTGATTTGGGGAACGGCTACACCTTC. This translates into CATSDLGNGYTF.

With respect to this clonotype: At one end, the junction sequence differs from germline, possibly due to a read error. This rearrangement joins TRBV13 to TRBJ2-5, with 10 bases matching TRBD1. CDR1 is PRHDT and CDR2 is FYEKMQ in the germline V gene (reference sequence). This CDR3 contains 15 residues. The CDR3 loop is CASSLGQGVQETLYF. In DNA form, the CDR3 reads TGTGCCAGCAGCCTTGGACAGGGGGTCCAAGAGACCCTGTACTTC.

This chain connects TRBV20-1 to TRBJ2-1; TRBD2 matches 14 bases. V shed 3 bases, J shed 9 bases, and the junction held 10 bases outside the gene matches. This CDR3 has 16 amino acids. Germline lookup yields CDR1 DFQATT and CDR2 SNEGSKA (reference sequence). The CDR3 DNA reads as TGCAGTGCTAGGCATGGGGGACTAGCGGGGGTCTCTGAGCAGTTCTTC. It specifies CSARHGGLAGVSEQFF.

The J gene is TRBJ2-3, the V gene TRBV29-1; 11 positions match TRBD2. This CDR3 spans 16 amino acids. Germline CDR1 is SQVTM and CDR2 is ANQGSEA. Unmatched junction bases numbered 9, after V lost 7 bases and J lost 0 bases. Here the CDR3 reads CSAPGTSGTSTDTQYF. The CDR3 region has the DNA TGCAGCGCCCCTGGGACTAGCGGAACTAGCACAGATACGCAGTATTTT.

The V and J genes are TRBV27 and TRBJ1-1; D not resolved. Trimming took 5 bases from V and 2 from J, leaving 18 bases between them. CDR1 and CDR2 (germline): MNHEY, SMNVEV (reference sequence). CDR3 length equals 16 residues. CDR3 amino acids: CASSPSAFRSNTEAFF. The CDR3 DNA reads as TGTGCCAGCAGTCCTTCCGCATTTAGAAGTAACACTGAAGCTTTCTTT.

Turning to this clonotype: One base away lies a much larger clone, so this may be a sequencing read error. The gene calls are TRBV12-3 or TRBV12-4 and TRBJ2-5, with TRBD1 matching over 11 bases. This CDR3 has 15 residues. Trimming cost V 6 bases and J 11 bases; bases outside gene matches: 14. CDR3 residues: CASRRDRGRYNEQYF. Here the CDR3 DNA reads TGTGCCAGCAGGCGGGACAGGGGGAGATACAATGAGCAGTACTTC.